This is a list of T cell receptor beta chains from one sample in a study of T cell repertoires in cytomegalovirus infection. The antigens of these receptors remain unknown. Using its own MiXCR run on the reads, TCRdb lists one record per CDR3 protein. The profile covers around 570,000 distinct CDR3 sequences, with about 39% appearing a single time and 48% taken by the ten largest. Sequencing used cultured PBMCs, obtained from culture after CMV antigen stimulation. Every receptor here comes from a human donor in good health (CMV status not recorded). Some clones in this sample may be carry-over from other donors' samples. The conserved cysteine and the conserved F or W are not part of the CDR3 here. D genes are given only for firm matches.

>NA|TRBV12-3/TRBV12-4|TRBJ2-3
ASSPGQFRGDTQY
>NA|TRBV7-2|TRBJ2-7
ASSLVGSGPYEQY
>NA|TRBV18|TRBJ2-2
ASSQHMQAALSTGELF
>NA|TRBV7-9|TRBJ2-7
ASSTDRDKSSYEQY
>NA|TRBV19|TRBJ2-5
ASRRYGGSPQETQY
>NA|TRBV7-2|TRBJ1-2
ASSLALGDMYGYT
>TRBD1|TRBV5-1|TRBJ2-7
ASRYWYRGYEQY
>NA|TRBV20-1|TRBJ2-1
SATRESAYNEQF
>TRBD2|TRBV7-2|TRBJ2-5
ASSLAPPLAGEETQY
>NA|TRBV2|TRBJ2-7
ASSVRGAFRGEQY
>TRBD2|TRBV6-5|TRBJ2-3
ASSSPPAGFNTDTQY
>NA|TRBV7-2|TRBJ1-1
ASSLRSEQMNTEAF
>TRBD2|TRBV5-6|TRBJ2-7
ASRTAGAPHEQY
>NA|TRBV18|TRBJ1-5
ASSPGRRDNQPQH
>NA|TRBV7-2|TRBJ2-3
ASSFLGGGSTDTQY
>NA|TRBV7-9|TRBJ2-3
ASSYAGGRSDTQY
>TRBD1|TRBV5-6|TRBJ2-3
ASSYWDRGRDPQY
>NA|TRBV7-6|TRBJ2-7
ASSLGTSREQY
>NA|TRBV11-2|TRBJ2-4
ASSLNRDGIQY
>NA|TRBV5-4|TRBJ2-2
ASSATLWGGTGELF
>NA|TRBV7-9|TRBJ2-7
ASSLDQEGQY
>NA|TRBV29-1|TRBJ2-7
SARDSTGYEQY
>NA|TRBV4-1|TRBJ1-1
ASSQEPQGVGTEAF
>TRBD2|TRBV10-3|TRBJ2-5
AISGTSWETQY
>TRBD1|TRBV6-6|TRBJ1-2
ASSTGQGLKGGYT
>TRBD1|TRBV5-4|TRBJ2-2
ASSLGQGVPTGELF
>NA|TRBV28|TRBJ1-2
ASGSLLSLWSGYT
>TRBD1|TRBV7-8|TRBJ1-5
ASSTDRVNQPQH
>NA|TRBV7-2|TRBJ2-2
ASSEQRANTGELF
>NA|TRBV7-2|TRBJ2-1
ASSYTAGRSYNEQF
>TRBD1|TRBV24-1|TRBJ2-2
ATSDAGQGGTGELF
>NA|TRBV13|TRBJ2-7
ASSSGGYSSSYEQY
>NA|TRBV20-1|TRBJ1-4
SARDQGGGNEKLF
>NA|TRBV7-9|TRBJ1-1
ASSRPDGFGTEAF
>NA|TRBV15|TRBJ1-2
ATSRGSGQLSYGYT
>NA|TRBV12-3/TRBV12-4|TRBJ1-1
ASSGGAGNTEAF
>TRBD1|TRBV24-1|TRBJ2-2
ATSDFGQGGTGELF
>TRBD1|TRBV11-2|TRBJ2-7
ASSPYRTGFPSYEQY
>NA|TRBV7-2|TRBJ1-6
ASSFGTLGGSPLH
>NA|TRBV27|TRBJ2-1
ASSLDGTHYNEQF
>TRBD1|TRBV20-1|TRBJ1-1
SARDPDRGWEAF
>NA|TRBV11-3|TRBJ2-3
ASSSRRDTLSTDTQY
>NA|TRBV6-1|TRBJ2-2
ASSEVGVANTGELF
>TRBD2|TRBV14|TRBJ2-5
ASSPSSGGFWTQY
>NA|TRBV6-1|TRBJ2-7
ASSEVGGTLYEQY
>NA|TRBV7-2|TRBJ1-1
ASSKGPTNTEAF
>NA|TRBV12-3/TRBV12-4|TRBJ2-7
ASSALGGQY
>NA|TRBV2|TRBJ1-1
ASSEIRHGEAF
>TRBD1|TRBV4-1|TRBJ2-1
ASSHGDSYNEQF